The 3 T cell receptor beta chains below all came from one sample that was sequenced in a study of T cell changes during pregnancy in multiple sclerosis. Here immunoSEQ multiplex PCR was the method, and the copy in TCRdb shows in-frame clones only, minus some. The data show about 56,000 clones, with around 85% seen just once and about 0.4% held by the top ten. This specimen was CD4+ T cells from peripheral blood mononuclear cells, taken in the third trimester of pregnancy. All receptors come from a female donor with multiple sclerosis, enrolled in a pregnancy study.

The rearrangement joins TRBV6-5 to TRBJ2-5; D unclear. The length of the CDR3 is 14 residues. Trimming took off 5 bases at V and 4 bases at J, with 14 bases between the two ends. Germline loops: CDR1 MNHEY, CDR2 SVGAGI. Written as DNA, the CDR3 is TGTGCCAGCAGTCCCCTCGTTAGTTCAGAGACCCAGTACTTC. Translation gives CASSPLVSSETQYF.

The V gene is TRBV30, the J gene TRBJ1-5, with 7 bases lining up with TRBD1. The CDR3 contains 13 residues. In germline, CDR1 is GTSNPN, CDR2 SVGIG (reference sequence). J gave up 5 bases and V 2 bases, and 3 bases lay outside the gene matches. The CDR3 bases are TGTGCCTGGAGTATCCAGGGGGATCAGCCCCAGCATTTT. This gives the protein CAWSIQGDQPQHF.

J is TRBJ1-5 and V is TRBV19; D remains unclear. From germline, CDR1 is LNHDA and CDR2 SQIVND (reference sequence). V was cut by 3 bases and J by 6 bases, with 9 bases left in between. This CDR3 has 13 amino acids. DNA for the CDR3: TGTGCCAGTAGTATCGAGGGATCTCAGCCCCAGCATTTT. It is translated as CASSIEGSQPQHF.